This TCR beta chain was recovered during a study of T cell clonotyping in hematopoietic cell transplantation. A single count supports this clone. Assay: immunoSEQ multiplex PCR; the TCRdb copy retains only in-frame clones and omits some. The sample includes 35,000 to 45,000 clones, around 95% seen only once; the top ten take roughly 0.85%. Germline CDR1 SQVTM, CDR2 ANQGSEA. There are 14 residues in the CDR3. V was shortened by 5 bases and J by 2 bases, with 16 bases between the two germline ends. The gene calls are TRBV29-1 and TRBJ2-7; the D is unclear. Sequenced: peripheral blood mononuclear cells. The origin of this receptor is a woman in her forties or fifties in good health. Some clones in this sample may be carry-over from other donors' samples. The CDR3 sequence: CSVLATTETYEQYF. For the CDR3, the DNA is TGCAGCGTTTTGGCGACGACTGAGACCTACGAGCAGTACTTC.